The clone carrying this TCR beta chain occurred once. This CDR3 is built from 19 residues. The V gene end was trimmed by 6 bases and the J gene end by 4 bases; junction bases not matched to a gene: 18. Germline V gives CDR1 MDHEN, CDR2 SYDVKM. Data came from immunoSEQ multiplex PCR; TCRdb stores just in-frame clones and leaves some out. The sample shows a few hundred thousand clones, just under 90% of them seen only once. This entry comes from a study of blood T cell repertoires in COVID-19. This TCR was recovered from a woman aged 55-69 years who had recovered from COVID-19. The chain employs TRBV28 and TRBJ2-5, with 12 positions matching TRBD2. Sample: PBMCs or T cells enriched from blood (not recorded which). Written as DNA, the CDR3 is TGTGCCAGCAGCCTGACCCCTGTGACTAGCGGGAGCAGCCCAGAGACCCAGTACTTC. Translation gives CASSLTPVTSGSSPETQYF.